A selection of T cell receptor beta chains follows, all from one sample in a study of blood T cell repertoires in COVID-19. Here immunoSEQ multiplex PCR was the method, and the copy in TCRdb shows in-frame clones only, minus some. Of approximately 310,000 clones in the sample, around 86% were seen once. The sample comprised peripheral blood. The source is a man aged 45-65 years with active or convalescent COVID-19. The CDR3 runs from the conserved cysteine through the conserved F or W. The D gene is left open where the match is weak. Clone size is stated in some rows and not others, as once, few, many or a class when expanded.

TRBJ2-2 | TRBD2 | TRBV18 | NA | TGTGCCAGCTCACCACCGAGTCGGGAGGGCACCGGGGAGCTGTTTTTT | CASSPPSREGTGELFF
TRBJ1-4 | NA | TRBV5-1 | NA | TGCGCCAGCAGCTGGGGAGAGGTTGGCGAAAAACTGTTTTTT | CASSWGEVGEKLFF
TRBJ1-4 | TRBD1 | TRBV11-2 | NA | TGTGCCAGCACTTGGACAGGCGATGAAAAACTGTTTTTT | CASTWTGDEKLFF
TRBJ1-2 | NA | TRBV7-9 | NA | TGTGCCAGCAGCCTCCAGGGTACTAACTATGGCTACACCTTC | CASSLQGTNYGYTF
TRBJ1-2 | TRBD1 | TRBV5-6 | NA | TGTGCCAGCAGCTTGGCCTCCGGACAGGGGGCGGTTGGCTACACCTTC | CASSLASGQGAVGYTF
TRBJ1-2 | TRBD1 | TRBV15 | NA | TGTGCCACCAGCAGAGAGGACAGGGGGTCTAACTATGGCTACACCTTC | CATSREDRGSNYGYTF
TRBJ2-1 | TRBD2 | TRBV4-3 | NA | TGCGCCAGCAGCCAAGATCTGACTAGCGGGGCCTCCTACAATGAGCAGTTCTTC | CASSQDLTSGASYNEQFF
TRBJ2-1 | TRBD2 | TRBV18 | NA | TGTGCCAGCTCAAACGGACTAGATGGTGAGCAGTTCTTC | CASSNGLDGEQFF
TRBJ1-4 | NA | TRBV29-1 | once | TGCGGAGCTAAGGAAGAAAAACTGTTTTTT | CGAKEEKLFF
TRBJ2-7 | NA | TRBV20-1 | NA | TGCAGTGCTAGTCCTCGGGGAGGTGCTACCTACGAGCAGTACTTC | CSASPRGGATYEQYF
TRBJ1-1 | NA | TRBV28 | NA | TGTGCCAGCAGTCCAATCCAGGGGACTGAAGCTTTCTTT | CASSPIQGTEAFF
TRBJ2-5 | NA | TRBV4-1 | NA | TGCGCCAGCAGCCAATCAGGAGGACTTCAAGAGACCCAGTACTTC | CASSQSGGLQETQYF
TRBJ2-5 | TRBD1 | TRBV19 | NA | TGTGCCAGTAGTTCACAGGGGCAAGAGACCCAGTACTTC | CASSSQGQETQYF
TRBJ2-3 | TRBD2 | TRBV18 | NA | TGTGCCAGCTCACCACCTAGAGCGGGGGGCGGCACAGATACGCAGTATTTT | CASSPPRAGGGTDTQYF
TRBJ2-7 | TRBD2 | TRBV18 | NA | TGTGCCAGCTCACCCTTGGGCCTAGCGGGACCTTTAGCCGAGCAGTACTTC | CASSPLGLAGPLAEQYF
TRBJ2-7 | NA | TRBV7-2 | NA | TGTGCCAGCAGCCCTTTGAGAGAGCAGTACTTC | CASSPLREQYF
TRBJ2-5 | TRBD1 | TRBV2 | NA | TGTGCCAGCAGTGGGACAGGTCAAGAGACCCAGTACTTC | CASSGTGQETQYF
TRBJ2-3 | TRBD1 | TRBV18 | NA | TGTGCCAGCTCACCTTTCGACAGGGCCACAGATACGCAGTATTTT | CASSPFDRATDTQYF
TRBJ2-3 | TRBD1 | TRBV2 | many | TGTGCCAGCAGTGAAGGGACAGGGTCCACAGATACGCAGTATTTT | CASSEGTGSTDTQYF
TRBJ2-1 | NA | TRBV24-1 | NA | TGTGCCCCCAAGGACAGACGCTCCTACAATGAGCAGTTCTTC | CAPKDRRSYNEQFF
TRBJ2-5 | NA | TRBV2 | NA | TGTGCCAGCAGACAGTCCGAGACCCAGTACTTC | CASRQSETQYF
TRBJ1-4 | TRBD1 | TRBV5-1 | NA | TGCGCCAGCAGCCCGGGGACAGGGTTCGGAAAACTGTTTTTT | CASSPGTGFGKLFF
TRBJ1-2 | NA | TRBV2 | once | TGTGCCAGCATTCAACACCCGAACAACTATGGCTACACCTTC | CASIQHPNNYGYTF
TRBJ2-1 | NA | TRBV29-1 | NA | TGCAGCGTGGGGGCAGGGCGGGATGAGCAGTTCTTC | CSVGAGRDEQFF
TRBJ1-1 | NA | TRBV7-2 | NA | TGTGCCAGCAGCTTAGCGCCGGGGGGCGAGGTTGAAGCTTTCTTT | CASSLAPGGEVEAFF
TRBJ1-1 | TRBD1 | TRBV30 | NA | TGTGCCTGGAGTGTAGTGGGACAGATCACTGAAGCTTTCTTT | CAWSVVGQITEAFF
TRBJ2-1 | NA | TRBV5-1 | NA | TGCGCCAGCAGCTCTGGCAAGACAGGAACCCACAATGAGCAGTTCTTC | CASSSGKTGTHNEQFF
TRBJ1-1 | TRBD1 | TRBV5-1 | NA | TGCGCCAGCAGGACAGGGCTAGTTATGAGCACTGAAGCTTTCTTT | CASRTGLVMSTEAFF
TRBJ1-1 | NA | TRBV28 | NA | TGTGCCAGCAGTAACAGGTTCATGAACACTGAAGCTTTCTTT | CASSNRFMNTEAFF
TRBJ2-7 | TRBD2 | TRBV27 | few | TGTGCCAGCAGTTTATTCCCGCCGGGTGGGAGGGTTCAGAACGAGCAGTACTTC | CASSLFPPGGRVQNEQYF
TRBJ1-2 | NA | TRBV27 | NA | TGTGCCAGCAGTTTCTCCGGGACAACTCCCGGTGGCTACACCTTC | CASSFSGTTPGGYTF
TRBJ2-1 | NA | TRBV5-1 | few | TGCGCCAGCAGCTTGGGAGGGGGTTTTTACAATGAGCAGTTCTTC | CASSLGGGFYNEQFF
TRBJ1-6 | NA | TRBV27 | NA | TGTGCCAGCAGTTTACAGGGGTTCGATTCACCCCTCCACTTT | CASSLQGFDSPLHF
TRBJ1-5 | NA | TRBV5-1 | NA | TGCGCCAGCAGCTTGGATTCTGGGGGGGATCAGCCCCAGCATTTT | CASSLDSGGDQPQHF
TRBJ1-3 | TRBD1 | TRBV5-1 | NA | TGCGCCAGCAGCCCCGGACAGGGTACTGGAAACACCATATATTTT | CASSPGQGTGNTIYF
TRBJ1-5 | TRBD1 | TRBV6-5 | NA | TGTGCCAGCAGTCTGACAGGGATCGATCAGCCCCAGCATTTT | CASSLTGIDQPQHF
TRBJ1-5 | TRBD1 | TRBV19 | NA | TGTGCCAGCACTACTGGGACAGGGGGGGCCAATAGCAATCAGCCCCAGCATTTT | CASTTGTGGANSNQPQHF
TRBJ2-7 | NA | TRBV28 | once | TGTGCCAGCAGTTTTTCTCCGGGGCAGGGGTTAACCTACGAGCAGTACTTC | CASSFSPGQGLTYEQYF
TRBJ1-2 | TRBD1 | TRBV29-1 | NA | TGCAGCGTCTTAAAGACAGGGGTGAGCTATGGCTACACCTTC | CSVLKTGVSYGYTF
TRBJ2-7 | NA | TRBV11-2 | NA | TGTGCCAGCAGCTCCCTCGGGTACGAGCAGTACTTC | CASSSLGYEQYF
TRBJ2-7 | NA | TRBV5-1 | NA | TGCGCCAGCAGCGCCGGGAGTGCTGGCGAGCAGTACTTC | CASSAGSAGEQYF
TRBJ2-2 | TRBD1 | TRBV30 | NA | TGTGCCTGGAGCCGTAGGGGGCCCGGACAGGGGGCATCTTACGGGGAGCTGTTTTTT | CAWSRRGPGQGASYGELFF
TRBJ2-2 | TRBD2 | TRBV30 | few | TGTGCCTGGAGCCTGCCTAGCGGGAACACCGGGGAGCTGTTTTTT | CAWSLPSGNTGELFF
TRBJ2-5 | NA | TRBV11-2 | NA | TGTGCCAGCAGCTTCAGGGGTCAAGAGACCCAGTACTTC | CASSFRGQETQYF
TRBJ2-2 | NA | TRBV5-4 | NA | TGTGCCAGCCAAGCGGGCCAACTCACCGGGGAGCTGTTTTTT | CASQAGQLTGELFF
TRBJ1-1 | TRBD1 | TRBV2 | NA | TGTGCCAGCAGTGAATCTTTGGGGACAGGGGTTCGGACTGAAGCTTTCTTT | CASSESLGTGVRTEAFF
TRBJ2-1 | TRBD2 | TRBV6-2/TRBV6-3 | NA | TGTGCCAGCAGTTACCCCCGACTAGCGGGGGGTCCCACCTACAATGAGCAGTTCTTC | CASSYPRLAGGPTYNEQFF
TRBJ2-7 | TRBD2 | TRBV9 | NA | TGTGCCAGCAGCGTTTCTAGCGGAGGAGCCTACGAGCAGTACTTC | CASSVSSGGAYEQYF
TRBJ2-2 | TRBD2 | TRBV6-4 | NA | TGTGCCAGGAAACTAGCGGGAAGCGCCGGGGAGCTGTTTTTT | CARKLAGSAGELFF
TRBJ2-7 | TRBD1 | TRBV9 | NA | TGTGCCAGCAGCACAGGACAGGAAGTCAAGTACTTC | CASSTGQEVKYF
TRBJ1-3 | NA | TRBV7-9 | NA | TGTGCCAGCAGCCTCGACCGGAGCTCTGGAAACACCATATATTTT | CASSLDRSSGNTIYF
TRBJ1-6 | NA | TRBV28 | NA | TGTGCCAGCAGTTTACGGAGCTCACCCCTCCACTTT | CASSLRSSPLHF
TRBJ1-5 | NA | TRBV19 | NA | TGTGCCAGTAGTATACACGGACGGGGGAGCAATCAGCCCCAGCATTTT | CASSIHGRGSNQPQHF
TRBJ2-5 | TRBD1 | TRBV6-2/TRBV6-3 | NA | TGTGCCAGCAGTTTAGCGACAGGGGGGCTGGGGACCCAGTACTTC | CASSLATGGLGTQYF
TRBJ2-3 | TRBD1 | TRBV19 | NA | TGTGCCAGTAGGGAGAGGACAGGGGGTTTCACAGATACGCAGTATTTT | CASRERTGGFTDTQYF
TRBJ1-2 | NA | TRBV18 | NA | TGTGCCAGCTCACCAGGGGGGAACTATGGCTACACCTTC | CASSPGGNYGYTF
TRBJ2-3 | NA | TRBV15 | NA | TGTGCCACCAGCAGGGGCCCGACGACAGGCAACACAGATACGCAGTATTTT | CATSRGPTTGNTDTQYF